These 27 T cell receptor beta chains came from one sample sequenced in a study of blood T cell repertoires in COVID-19. Measured with immunoSEQ multiplex PCR; TCRdb has only the in-frame clones, and not every one. The sample shows over 250,000 clones, approximately 88% of them seen only once. Sequencing was carried out using peripheral blood. Source of these receptors: a man between 45 and 60 years old with acute or convalescent COVID-19.

The genes are TRBV30 and TRBJ1-5; D uncertain. Germline V lookup: CDR1 GTSNPN, CDR2 SVGIG (reference sequence). This CDR3 is built from 13 residues. Trimming removed 0 bases at V and 5 bases at J, with 8 bases between. The DNA of the CDR3 is TGTGCCTGGAGTGTAAGCGGGGATCAGCCCCAGCATTTT. Translated: CAWSVSGDQPQHF.

The chain joins TRBV15 to TRBJ1-5, with a tentative D call TRBD1 (5 bases). The CDR3 spans 16 residues. Trimming removed 0 bases at V and 7 bases at J, with 16 bases between. The germline V gene has CDR1 LNHNV and CDR2 YYDKDF (reference sequence). The CDR3 coding sequence is TGTGCCACCAGCAGAGATCAGGGCCCGGTAGGGCAGCCCCAGCATTTT. Its translation is CATSRDQGPVGQPQHF. Full variable domain (remainder filled in from reference TRBV15 and TRBJ1-5): DAMVIQNPRYQVTQFGKPVTLSCSQTLNHNVMYWYQQKSSQAPKLLFHYYDKDFNNEADTPDNFQSRRPNTSFCFLDIRSPGLGDTAMYLCATSRDQGPVGQPQHFGDGTRLSIL.

This rearrangement joins TRBV9 to TRBJ2-1; 11 bases line up with TRBD2. CDR3 length equals 16 residues. J lost 6 bases, V lost 0 bases, and 5 bases had no gene match. Germline CDR1 reads SGDLS; CDR2 reads YYNGEE. For the CDR3, the DNA is TGTGCCAGCAGCGTAGCGGGGGGGACTAGCGGCAATGAGCAGTTCTTC. This encodes CASSVAGGTSGNEQFF.

This clone appeared a single time. The chain uses TRBV4-1 and TRBJ2-7, with TRBD2 matching over 8 bases. Germline V gene lookup returns CDR1 MGHRA and CDR2 YSYEKL. V was pared by 0 bases and J by 6 bases, with 7 bases of the junction left unmatched. The CDR3 is made up of 15 amino acids. CDR3 sequence reads: CASSQEGTRIAEQYF. The CDR3 DNA reads as TGCGCCAGCAGCCAAGAGGGGACTAGAATCGCCGAGCAGTACTTC.

V and J are TRBV3-1 (or the pseudogene TRBV3-2) and TRBJ1-5; the D gene is possibly TRBD1 (6 bases). This CDR3 comprises 14 residues. Germline loops: CDR1 LGHDT, CDR2 YNNKEL (reference sequence). Trimming removed 1 base from V and 4 bases from J, with 8 bases in between. CDR3: CASSQGTANQPQHF. The CDR3, as DNA: TGTGCCAGCAGCCAAGGGACAGCAAATCAGCCCCAGCATTTT.

The chain combines TRBV19 with TRBJ1-2; D not resolved. The CDR3 is made up of 16 amino acids. With 0 bases removed from V and 4 bases from J, the gap between germline ends came to 15 bases. Germline CDR1 and CDR2: LNHDA and SQIVND (reference sequence). The CDR3 DNA is TGTGCCAGTAGTATAGATCTGGAAGGAGATGCCTATGGCTACACCTTC. Encoded protein: CASSIDLEGDAYGYTF.

The genes are TRBV6-6 and TRBJ2-5; tentatively, D is TRBD2 (5 bases). Between the trimmed V and J ends, which lost 7 bases and 5 bases, there was a span of 11 bases. The germline V gene encodes CDR1 MNHNY and CDR2 SVGAGI (reference sequence). This CDR3 has 12 amino acids. CDR3 nucleotide sequence: TGTGCCAGCATGTCCGGGGTGGAGACCCAGTACTTC. Translation: CASMSGVETQYF.

This sequence joins TRBV7-9 and TRBJ2-7; 7 bases map to TRBD1. With V trimmed by 3 bases and J by 2 bases, 4 bases remained unmatched. The CDR3 loop spans 14 amino acids. Looked up from germline, CDR1 is SEHNR and CDR2 is FQNEAQ (reference sequence). CDR3 sequence: CASSLRQGPYEQYF. The CDR3, as DNA: TGTGCCAGCAGCTTGCGACAGGGTCCCTACGAGCAGTACTTC.

This clone has a single count. This sequence joins TRBV30 and TRBJ2-1; D unclear. Looked up from germline, CDR1 is GTSNPN and CDR2 is SVGIG (reference sequence). V shed 3 bases and J shed 3 bases, with 18 bases lying between them. The CDR3 consists of 16 residues. CDR3 residues: CAWSSLGPNRYNEQFF. In nucleotides, the CDR3 is TGTGCCTGGAGCTCACTGGGCCCGAACCGCTACAATGAGCAGTTCTTC.

This clone showed up just once. CDR3 DNA sequence: TGTGCCAGCAGTTCCGGCCGGAGGGAGACCCAGTACTTC. Translation gives CASSSGRRETQYF. The V call is TRBV6-5, the J call TRBJ2-5; the D gene is possibly TRBD2 (5 bases). CDR3 length: 13 amino acids. V was pared by 4 bases and J by 5 bases, with 11 bases between. CDR1 is MNHEY and CDR2 is SVGAGI in the germline V gene.

V and J are TRBV4-1 and TRBJ1-2, with a possible D match to TRBD1 (6 bases). V was shortened by 1 base and J by 4 bases, with 13 bases between the two germline ends. CDR3 size: 15 residues. Germline CDR1 is MGHRA and CDR2 is YSYEKL. In DNA, the CDR3 is TGCGCCAGCAGCCAAGCAGGAACAGGGCTCTATGGCTACACCTTC. Amino acids: CASSQAGTGLYGYTF.

CDR3 amino acids: CATTSGGGTEAFF. CDR3 sequence (DNA): TGCGCCACCACAAGCGGGGGGGGCACTGAAGCTTTCTTT. The chain joins TRBV5-1 to TRBJ1-1; maybe TRBD1 (5 bases). Germline V gene sequence: CDR1 SGHRS, CDR2 YFSETQ. This CDR3 region has 13 residues. Between the trimmed V and J ends, which lost 9 bases and 4 bases, there was a span of 16 bases.

J is TRBJ1-1 and V is TRBV3-1 (or the pseudogene TRBV3-2), with D possibly being TRBD1 (5 bases). Germline V gene lookup returns CDR1 LGHDT and CDR2 YNNKEL (reference sequence). This CDR3 has 16 amino acids. V gave up 0 bases and J gave up 2 bases, with 13 bases separating them. CDR3 DNA sequence: TGTGCCAGCAGCCAAGATGCGAGGACACCTAACACTGAAGCTTTCTTT. Translated, it gives CASSQDARTPNTEAFF.

This clone came up once. V gene TRBV9 combines with J gene TRBJ1-2; 7 positions agree with TRBD1. J was trimmed by 2 bases and V by 2 bases; bases with no gene match: 6. The CDR3 runs 15 residues. The V gene's germline CDR1 is SGDLS and CDR2 YYNGEE. CDR3 sequence: CASSVGTEVNYGYTF. The CDR3 nucleotides read TGTGCCAGCAGCGTCGGGACAGAAGTAAACTATGGCTACACCTTC.

The J gene is TRBJ1-2, the V gene TRBV5-5, with no clear D. Trimming took 3 bases from V and 8 from J, leaving 8 bases between them. CDR1 is SGHKS and CDR2 is YYEKEE in the germline V gene (reference sequence). This CDR3 is built from 11 residues. In DNA form, the CDR3 reads TGTGCCAGCAGCTCGACTTTGGGCTACACCTTC. This encodes CASSSTLGYTF. The full variable domain, with the rest looked up from reference TRBV5-5 and TRBJ1-2, is DAGVTQSPTHLIKTRGQQVTLRCSPISGHKSVSWYQQVLGQGPQFIFQYYEKEERGRGNFPDRFSARQFPNYSSELNVNALLLGDSALYLCASSSTLGYTFGSGTRLTVV.

This clone was detected only a few times. This sequence joins TRBV6-6 and TRBJ2-7, with a possible D match to TRBD1 (6 bases). The CDR3 contains 16 residues. Germline V lookup: CDR1 MNHNY, CDR2 SVGAGI (reference sequence). Trimming left V 2 bases short and J 0 bases short, with 14 bases between. CDR3 sequence (DNA): TGTGCCAGCAGTTACGATGGGGTGGGACACTCCTACGAGCAGTACTTC. This codes for CASSYDGVGHSYEQYF.

This clone was counted a few times. The rearrangement links TRBV6-5 to TRBJ2-5; possibly TRBD1 for D (6 bases). V was cut by 5 bases and J by 4 bases, with 11 bases left in between. CDR1 MNHEY and CDR2 SVGAGI come from the germline V gene. The CDR3 length is 13 residues. Written as DNA, the CDR3 is TGTGCCAGCAGTACCACAGGGATAGAGACCCAGTACTTC. Amino acids: CASSTTGIETQYF.

The genes are TRBV7-9 and TRBJ2-7; 9 bases map to TRBD1. Germline CDR1 is SEHNR and CDR2 is FQNEAQ (reference sequence). The CDR3 is 15 amino acids. J was trimmed by 3 bases and V by 4 bases; bases with no gene match: 7. The DNA for the CDR3 is TGTGCCAGCAGCTACCCCGGACAGGGGCTCTACGAGCAGTACTTC. It encodes CASSYPGQGLYEQYF.

This rearrangement joins TRBV7-2 to TRBJ2-7; the match to TRBD1 covers 8 bases. This CDR3 is 14 amino acids long. V was clipped by 5 bases and J by 3 bases; unmatched bases: 6. Per the germline V gene, CDR1 is SGHTA and CDR2 is FQGNSA. The CDR3 DNA reads as TGTGCCAGCAGCCTAGGAGGGACAGGCTACGAGCAGTACTTC. Translation: CASSLGGTGYEQYF. Variable domain in full (rest from reference TRBV7-2 and TRBJ2-7): GAGVSQSPSNKVTEKGKDVELRCDPISGHTALYWYRQSLGQGLEFLIYFQGNSAPDKSGLPSDRFSAERTGGSVSTLTIQRTQQEDSAVYLCASSLGGTGYEQYFGPGTRLTVT.

The V and J genes are TRBV7-9 and TRBJ2-2; 12 bases map to TRBD1. This CDR3 has 15 residues. V trimming: 5 bases; J trimming: 3 bases; junction bases outside the gene matches: 1. The germline CDR1 and CDR2 sequences are SEHNR and FQNEAQ (reference sequence). The CDR3 loop is CASSRDRGHTGELFF. CDR3 in DNA: TGTGCCAGCAGCCGGGACAGGGGGCACACCGGGGAGCTGTTTTTT.

This rearrangement joins TRBV19 to TRBJ1-4; possibly TRBD1 for D (6 bases). CDR3 length equals 15 residues. The V and J ends lost 6 bases and 6 bases respectively, with 17 bases between them. Germline V lookup: CDR1 LNHDA, CDR2 SQIVND (reference sequence). In DNA form, the CDR3 reads TGTGCCAGTAGCCTTATGGGGGACACACATGAAAAACTGTTTTTT. It is translated as CASSLMGDTHEKLFF.

V usage is TRBV4-1 and J usage is TRBJ1-1, with 7 positions matching TRBD1. Germline V CDR1 and CDR2: MGHRA, YSYEKL. This CDR3 has 15 amino acids. V trimming: 1 base; J trimming: 3 bases; junction bases outside the gene matches: 5. The CDR3 nucleotides read TGCGCCAGCAGCCAAGGGACAGGAGCCTACACTGAAGCTTTCTTT. It specifies CASSQGTGAYTEAFF.

V gene TRBV19 combines with J gene TRBJ1-1; unclear D gene. The CDR3 sequence is 14 residues long. V was clipped by 5 bases and J by 4 bases, with 14 bases between them. Germline V gene lookup returns CDR1 LNHDA and CDR2 SQIVND (reference sequence). DNA for the CDR3: TGTGCCAGTAGTGCGCAGATGCGGGGCACTGAAGCTTTCTTT. Its protein product is CASSAQMRGTEAFF.

The chain joins TRBV19 to TRBJ2-3; perhaps TRBD2 as D (5 bases). CDR1 LNHDA and CDR2 SQIVND come from the germline V gene (reference sequence). The CDR3 sequence is 12 residues long. V gave up 3 bases and J gave up 8 bases, with 9 bases separating them. The CDR3 region is CASSIGSGTQYF. In DNA, the CDR3 is TGTGCCAGTAGTATTGGGAGTGGTACGCAGTATTTT.

The chain combines TRBV7-2 with TRBJ2-7; tentative D call: TRBD2 (6 bases). The germline CDR1 and CDR2 sequences are SGHTA and FQGNSA. The V gene lost 0 bases and the J gene lost 4 bases, with 13 bases spanning the gap. This CDR3 is built from 15 residues. CDR3 loop: CASSLAGGAGYEQYF. Here the CDR3 DNA reads TGTGCCAGCAGCTTAGCTGGCGGGGCAGGTTACGAGCAGTACTTC.

The chain couples TRBV29-1 to TRBJ1-2, with TRBD1 identical over 7 bases. The germline V gene has CDR1 SQVTM and CDR2 ANQGSEA. The CDR3 sequence is 11 residues long. V lost 7 bases and J lost 7; bases outside the gene matches: 6. The CDR3 DNA reads TGCAGCGCATTGGACAGGCGTGGCTACACCTTC. Its protein product is CSALDRRGYTF.

There are many counts of this clone. The genes are TRBV7-9 and TRBJ1-6; 7 bases align to TRBD1. Per germline, CDR1 SEHNR and CDR2 FQNEAQ (reference sequence). The CDR3 covers 17 residues. V trimming: 5 bases; J trimming: 0 bases; junction bases outside the gene matches: 7. In DNA, the CDR3 is TGTGCCAGCAGCAACACAGGGGCTGGCTCCTATAATTCACCCCTCCACTTT. Encoded protein: CASSNTGAGSYNSPLHF.